This is a list of T cell receptor beta chains from one sample in a study of beta chain features in type 1 diabetes. Generated by immunoSEQ multiplex PCR, the TCRdb table keeps only in-frame clones and is missing some. The table has about 47,000 clones, approximately 40% seen once. The source material was stem cell memory CD4+ T cells from blood. Receptors originate from a man aged 25-45 years with type 1 diabetes. Both conserved end residues are trimmed from each CDR3. Size is omitted from some rows. Given values are once, few, many or a class for expanded clones.

TRBV18	TRBJ2-6	NA	ASSPLGQSSGANVLT
TRBV28	TRBJ2-7	few	ASSIPGLLYEQY
TRBV6-5	TRBJ2-7	NA	ASSSLGTNYEQY
TRBV5-1	TRBJ2-7	NA	ASSFLPPGVAGGYEQY
TRBV6-1	TRBJ1-5	NA	ASSERGRGNQPQH
TRBV18	TRBJ2-5	once	ASSPGLQETQY
TRBV5-6	TRBJ2-3	NA	ASRGQGTDTQY
TRBV10-3	TRBJ1-1	few	AISESLAIEAF
TRBV11-2	TRBJ2-3	NA	ASSLEAVTDTQY
TRBV27	TRBJ1-3	once	ASRPLRSGDSGNTIY
TRBV11-1	TRBJ2-7	few	ASSPRDSSYEQY
TRBV19	TRBJ2-5	NA	ASSIMGQGTTQY
TRBV5-8	TRBJ2-2	NA	ASSLVRGIPGELF
TRBV6-6	TRBJ1-5	few	ASSPGQGLYQPQH
TRBV6-5	TRBJ1-2	NA	ASSYQGAGGYT
TRBV10-3	TRBJ2-2	NA	ATPGQRAGELF
TRBV7-2	TRBJ2-7	NA	ASSLFVLYEQY
TRBV19	TRBJ1-5	NA	ASSIQGGQPQH
TRBV2	TRBJ1-5	few	ASRGRIRSNQPQH
TRBV7-6	TRBJ2-7	once	ASSRGLAGGMSSYEQY
TRBV18	TRBJ2-7	few	ASSPPRGYEQY
TRBV5-1	TRBJ2-3	NA	ASSLDVGGFTDTQY
TRBV5-1	NA	NA	ASSLRGSEQY
TRBV29-1	TRBJ2-1	few	SVYQKSSYNEQF
TRBV5-1	TRBJ1-1	few	ASSLPPGGTNTEAF
TRBV9	TRBJ2-4	few	ASSDHGQGAAKNIQY
TRBV9	TRBJ2-7	NA	ASSAGTRTSLYEQY
TRBV7-2	TRBJ2-7	NA	ASSLAGVVKQY
TRBV7-2	TRBJ1-5	NA	ASSSLGGGLNQPQH
TRBV28	TRBJ1-1	NA	ASLRDRGYTEAF
TRBV5-1	TRBJ2-1	NA	ASSLGQGLAGREQF
TRBV7-2	TRBJ1-2	NA	ASSVAGTVNYGYT
TRBV5-1	TRBJ2-1	NA	ASSLGGTSGSNEQF
TRBV7-2	TRBJ2-5	few	ASSQGVQETQY
TRBV28	TRBJ2-7	NA	ASIRTGVLDEQY
TRBV2	TRBJ2-3	NA	ASSALAFTDTQY
TRBV12-5	TRBJ2-1	once	ASGLVLDSQPPNEQF
TRBV5-1	TRBJ2-1	few	ASTNYNEQF
TRBV2	TRBJ2-7	NA	ASSLGLAVYEQY
TRBV7-4	TRBJ1-4	NA	ASSLGTGDEKLF
TRBV11-3	TRBJ2-1	few	ASSYSGVDNEQF
TRBV7-9	TRBJ2-5	NA	ASSYRGARSETQY
TRBV28	TRBJ2-3	NA	ASTPRADTQY
TRBV7-8	TRBJ1-2	few	ASSRTGTGKSYGYT
TRBV29-1	TRBJ1-1	few	SVFTQGGVGTEAF